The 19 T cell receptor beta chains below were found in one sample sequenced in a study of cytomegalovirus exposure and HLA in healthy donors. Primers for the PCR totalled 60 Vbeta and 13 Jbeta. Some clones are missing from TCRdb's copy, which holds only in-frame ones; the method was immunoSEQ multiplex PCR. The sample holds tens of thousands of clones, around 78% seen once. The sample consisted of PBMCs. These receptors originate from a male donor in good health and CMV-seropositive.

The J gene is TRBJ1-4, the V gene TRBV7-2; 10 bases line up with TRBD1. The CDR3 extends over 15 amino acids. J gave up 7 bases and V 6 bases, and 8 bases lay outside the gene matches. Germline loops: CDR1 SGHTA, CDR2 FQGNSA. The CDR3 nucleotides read TGTGCCAGCAGGCGCCGGGACAGGGGAGTTGAAAAACTGTTTTTT. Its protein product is CASRRRDRGVEKLFF.

The CDR3 DNA follows: TGTGCCAGCTCACTTCTACGGGGTGAAAAACTGTTTTTT. Translation: CASSLLRGEKLFF. This sequence joins TRBV18 and TRBJ1-4; D call uncertain. Germline-derived CDR1 and CDR2 are KGHSH and LQKENI. Trimming left V 4 bases short and J 7 bases short, with 10 bases between. The CDR3 contains 13 residues.

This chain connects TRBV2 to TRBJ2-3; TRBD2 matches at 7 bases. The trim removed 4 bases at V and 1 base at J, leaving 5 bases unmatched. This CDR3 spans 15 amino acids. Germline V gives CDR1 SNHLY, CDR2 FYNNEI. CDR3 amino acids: CASSVKRGGTDTQYF. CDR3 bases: TGTGCCAGCAGTGTGAAACGGGGGGGCACAGATACGCAGTATTTT.

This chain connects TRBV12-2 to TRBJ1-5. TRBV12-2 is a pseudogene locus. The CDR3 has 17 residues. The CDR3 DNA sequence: TGTGCAAGTCGCTTAGCGCCGATCAGGGAGGACGATCAGCCCCAGCATTTT. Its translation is CASRLAPIREDDQPQHF.

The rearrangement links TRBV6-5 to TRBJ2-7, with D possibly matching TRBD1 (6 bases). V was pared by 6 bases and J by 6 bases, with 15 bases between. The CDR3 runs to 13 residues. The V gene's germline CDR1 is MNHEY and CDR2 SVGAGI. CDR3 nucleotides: TGTGCCAGCAGCCTTACAGGGTCGGGCGAGCAGTACTTC. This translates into CASSLTGSGEQYF.

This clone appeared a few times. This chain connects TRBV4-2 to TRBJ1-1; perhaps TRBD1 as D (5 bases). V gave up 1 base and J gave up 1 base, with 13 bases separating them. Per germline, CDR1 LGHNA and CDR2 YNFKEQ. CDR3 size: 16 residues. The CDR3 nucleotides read TGTGCCAGCAGCCAAGCTGCCGACAGATCGAACACTGAAGCTTTCTTT. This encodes CASSQAADRSNTEAFF.

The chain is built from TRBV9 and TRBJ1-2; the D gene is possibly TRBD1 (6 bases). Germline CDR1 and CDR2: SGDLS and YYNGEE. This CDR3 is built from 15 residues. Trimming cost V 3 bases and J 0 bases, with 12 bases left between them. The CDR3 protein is CASSGHRVANYGYTF. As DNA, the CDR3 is TGTGCCAGCAGCGGACACAGGGTAGCTAACTATGGCTACACCTTC.

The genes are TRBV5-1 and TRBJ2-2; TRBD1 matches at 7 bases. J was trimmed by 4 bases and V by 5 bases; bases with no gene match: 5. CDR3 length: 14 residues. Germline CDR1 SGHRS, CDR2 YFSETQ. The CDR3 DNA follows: TGCGCCAGCAGGACAGGGCAGGGCACCGGGGAGCTGTTTTTT. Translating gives CASRTGQGTGELFF.

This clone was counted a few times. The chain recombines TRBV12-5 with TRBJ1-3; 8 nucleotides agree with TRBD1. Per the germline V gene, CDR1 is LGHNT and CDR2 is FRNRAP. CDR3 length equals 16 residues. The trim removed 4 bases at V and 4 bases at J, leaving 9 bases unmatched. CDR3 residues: CASGSMTGARGNTIYF. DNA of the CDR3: TGTGCTAGTGGTTCCATGACAGGGGCTAGGGGAAACACCATATATTTT.

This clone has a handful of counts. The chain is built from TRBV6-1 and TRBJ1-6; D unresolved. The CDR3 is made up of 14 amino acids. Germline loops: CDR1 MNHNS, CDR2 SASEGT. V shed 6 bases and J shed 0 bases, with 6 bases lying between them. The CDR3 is CASRQSSYNSPLHF. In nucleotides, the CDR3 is TGTGCCAGCAGACAAAGCTCCTATAATTCACCCCTCCACTTT.

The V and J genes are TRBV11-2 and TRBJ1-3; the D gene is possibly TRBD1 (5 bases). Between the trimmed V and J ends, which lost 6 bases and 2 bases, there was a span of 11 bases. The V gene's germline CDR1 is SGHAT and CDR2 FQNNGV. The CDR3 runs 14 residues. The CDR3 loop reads CASRRIQAGNTIYF. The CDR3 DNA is TGTGCCAGCAGACGGATACAGGCTGGAAACACCATATATTTT. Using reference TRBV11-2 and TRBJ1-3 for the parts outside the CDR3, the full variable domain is EAGVAQSPRYKIIEKRQSVAFWCNPISGHATLYWYQQILGQGPKLLIQFQNNGVVDDSQLPKDRFSAERLKGVDSTLKIQPAKLEDSAVYLCASRRIQAGNTIYFGEGSWLTVV.

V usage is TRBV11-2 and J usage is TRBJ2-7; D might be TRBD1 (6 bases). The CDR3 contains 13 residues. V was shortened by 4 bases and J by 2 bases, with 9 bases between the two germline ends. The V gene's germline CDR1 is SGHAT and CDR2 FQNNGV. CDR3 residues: CASSSTGAYEQYF. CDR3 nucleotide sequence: TGTGCCAGCAGCTCGACAGGAGCCTACGAGCAGTACTTC.

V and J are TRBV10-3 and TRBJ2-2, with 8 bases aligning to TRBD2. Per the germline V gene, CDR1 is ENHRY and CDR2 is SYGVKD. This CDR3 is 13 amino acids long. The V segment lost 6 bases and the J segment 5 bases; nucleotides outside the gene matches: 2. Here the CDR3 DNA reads TGTGCCATCAGCGGGGGGGAAACCGGGGAGCTGTTTTTT. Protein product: CAISGGETGELFF.

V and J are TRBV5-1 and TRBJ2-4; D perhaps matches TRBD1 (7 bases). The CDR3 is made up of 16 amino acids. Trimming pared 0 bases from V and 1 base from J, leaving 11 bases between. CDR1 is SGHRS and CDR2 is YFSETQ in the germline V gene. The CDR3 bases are TGCGCCAGCAGCTTGGCTTCAGGGGGGGCCAAAAACATTCAGTACTTC. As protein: CASSLASGGAKNIQYF.

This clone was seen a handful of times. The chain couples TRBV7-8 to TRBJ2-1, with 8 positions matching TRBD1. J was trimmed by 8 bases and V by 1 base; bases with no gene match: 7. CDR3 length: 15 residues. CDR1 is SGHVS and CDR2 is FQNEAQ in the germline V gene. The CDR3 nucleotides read TGTGCCAGCAGCTTAGTCCCGACAGGGGCTGATGAGCAGTTCTTC. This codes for CASSLVPTGADEQFF. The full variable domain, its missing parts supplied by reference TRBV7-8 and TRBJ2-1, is GAGVSQSPRYKVAKRGQDVALRCDPISGHVSLFWYQQALGQGPEFLTYFQNEAQLDKSGLPSDRFFAERPEGSVSTLKIQRTQQEDSAVYLCASSLVPTGADEQFFGPGTRLTVL.

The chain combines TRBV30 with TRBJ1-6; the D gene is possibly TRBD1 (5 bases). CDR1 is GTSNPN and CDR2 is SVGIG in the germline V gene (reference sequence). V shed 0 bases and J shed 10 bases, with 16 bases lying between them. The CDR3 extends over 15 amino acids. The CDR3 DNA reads TGTGCCTGGAGTGTACTTGTCGGGGGAAGCTCACCCCTCCACTTT. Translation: CAWSVLVGGSSPLHF.

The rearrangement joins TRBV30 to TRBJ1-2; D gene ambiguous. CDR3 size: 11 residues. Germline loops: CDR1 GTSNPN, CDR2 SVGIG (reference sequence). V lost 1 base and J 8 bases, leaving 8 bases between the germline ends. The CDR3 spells CAWSALWGYTF. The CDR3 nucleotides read TGTGCCTGGAGTGCACTCTGGGGCTACACCTTC.

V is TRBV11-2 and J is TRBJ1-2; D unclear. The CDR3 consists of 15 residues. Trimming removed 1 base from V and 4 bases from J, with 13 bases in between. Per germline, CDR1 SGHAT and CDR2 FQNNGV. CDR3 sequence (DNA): TGTGCCAGCAGCTTAGTTAAGGGAGGAATCTATGGCTACACCTTC. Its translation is CASSLVKGGIYGYTF.

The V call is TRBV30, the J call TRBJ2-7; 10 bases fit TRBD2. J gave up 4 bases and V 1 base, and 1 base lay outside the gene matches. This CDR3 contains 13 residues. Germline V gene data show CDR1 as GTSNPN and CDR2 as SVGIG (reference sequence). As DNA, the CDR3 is TGTGCCTGGAGTGGGGGACTAGCGTACGAGCAGTACTTC. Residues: CAWSGGLAYEQYF.